This T cell receptor beta chain was observed in a study of blood T cell repertoires in COVID-19. J was trimmed by 3 bases and V by 1 base; bases with no gene match: 4. Germline V lookup: CDR1 SGHRS, CDR2 YFSETQ. The CDR3 spans 15 residues. Original processing methods: Amplification with reference gene primers provided the estimates of nucleated cell counts. Only in-frame clones appear in the TCRdb table, and some are missing; sequencing was by immunoSEQ multiplex PCR. For V, J and clone size, that table is used; D and trimming come from the DNA. The table includes approximately 200,000 clones, about 87% detected once.

The sequence was obtained from a woman aged 30 to 39 who had been exposed to COVID-19. The sample comprised PBMCs or T cells enriched from blood (not recorded which). This chain uses TRBV5-1 with TRBJ2-7, with TRBD2 identical over 10 bases. CDR3 DNA sequence: TGCGCCAGCAGCTTGATTTCTAGCGGGAGCTACGAGCAGTACTTC. Its protein is CASSLISSGSYEQYF.